This entry describes one T cell receptor beta chain. The data stem from a study of PD-1 blockade in classical Hodgkin lymphoma. Per the germline V gene, CDR1 is MRHNA and CDR2 is SNTAGT. V gave up 1 base and J gave up 6 bases, with 10 bases separating them. The CDR3 is 14 amino acids. Some clones are missing from TCRdb's copy, which holds only in-frame ones; the method was immunoSEQ multiplex PCR. The sample records over 15,000 clones, around 80% being singletons. Time point denoted: cycle 4 day 1 (C4D1), after five to seven weeks of nivolumab. All patients relapsed after autologous stem cell transplantation, and brentuximab vedotin exposure varied. Complete response, partial response or progressive disease were the best responses.

The source material was peripheral blood mononuclear cells (PBMCs), sampled before the fourth cycle of nivolumab. This receptor was taken from a human donor with classical Hodgkin lymphoma. The V call is TRBV6-4, the J call TRBJ2-1; D perhaps matches TRBD1 (5 bases). Here the CDR3 reads CASSDYRGGNEQFF. CDR3 in DNA: TGTGCCAGCAGTGACTATAGGGGCGGCAATGAGCAGTTCTTC.